This T cell receptor beta chain emerged from a study of glioma-infiltrating T cells after dendritic cell vaccination. In the study overall: Dendritic cells derived from monocytes and pulsed with autologous tumor lysate formed the vaccine.

Amplification used 60 V beta primers and 13 J beta primers. The method was immunoSEQ multiplex PCR; TCRdb's version includes in-frame clones alone and lacks a portion of them. Counted here are about 76,000 clones, around 87% occurring once; the ten biggest clones make up 2% to 2.5%. Only a few counts were recorded for this clone. V lost 6 bases to trimming and J lost 6 bases, with 18 bases between them. Germline CDR1 MNHEY, CDR2 SVGAGI. The CDR3 has 15 residues. The time point: after dendritic cell vaccination, including at tumor progression/relapse. PBMC sampling occurred before vaccination, two weeks after the third dose, and at progression.

The clonotype comes from a human donor with glioblastoma. The specimen comprised blood, sampled after dendritic cell vaccination. The gene calls are TRBV6-5 and TRBJ1-5; D is undetermined. This CDR3 is CASRAATSRGQPQHF. CDR3 nucleotide sequence: TGTGCCAGCAGGGCAGCAACAAGCAGAGGTCAGCCCCAGCATTTT.